The 2 T cell receptor beta chains given below trace back to one sample, sequenced in a study of OX40 agonist ivuxolimab in advanced cancers. The method was the immunoSEQ multiplex PCR assay. Drawn from immuneACCESS, this table holds only the in-frame rearrangements with V and J called that TCRdb kept. Clones are partly lost; checked studies trace under half to an unresolved V gene and leave the rest unexplained. The table for this sample lists 78,000 or so clones; approximately 90% of them were counted only once. About 0.42% of the sample lies in the top ten. Sample: CD4+ or CD8+ T cells sorted from blood, taken in a trial of the OX40 agonist ivuxolimab. Receptors were obtained from an adult with an advanced solid tumor such as melanoma, head and neck, liver or kidney cancer.

This sequence joins TRBV27 and TRBJ2-7, with D perhaps TRBD2 (5 bases). Trimming pared 3 bases from V and 6 bases from J, leaving 15 bases between. CDR1 is MNHEY and CDR2 is SMNVEV in the germline V gene (reference sequence). The CDR3 totals 14 residues. As DNA, the CDR3 is TGTGCCAGCAGTTTTAGTGGGAGAAGGAGCGAGCAGTACTTC. This translates into CASSFSGRRSEQYF.

V is TRBV5-4 and J is TRBJ2-6; no clear D. The germline V gene has CDR1 SGHNT and CDR2 YYREEE (reference sequence). CDR3 size: 15 residues. Trimming shortened V by 4 bases and J by 2 bases, and 10 bases separated the two germline ends. The CDR3 DNA reads as TGTGCCAGCAGCGGGGTAACTCCTGGGGCCAACGTCCTGACTTTC. It yields the protein CASSGVTPGANVLTF.